The next 18 T cell receptor beta chains were all read from a single sample in a study of metastatic and nonmetastatic thyroid tumors. TCRdb re-called clones from the PCR reads using MiXCR. The data show around 42,000 clones, roughly an eighth seen once. Each patient came to thyroid surgery without any prior treatment (of any kind). Sequencing was performed on blood. Receptors originate from a male donor with papillary thyroid cancer or a benign thyroid nodule (not recorded which). Some clones in this sample may be carry-over from other donors' samples.

Many counts were recorded for this clone. The rearrangement joins TRBV7-9 to TRBJ1-4; the D is unclear. Germline V CDR1 and CDR2: SEHNR, FQNEAQ (reference sequence). The CDR3 totals 14 residues. The V gene lost 1 base and the J gene lost 3 bases, with 6 bases spanning the gap. DNA of the CDR3: TGTGCCAGCAGCTTAGGAGAGGCTAATGAAAAACTGTTTTTT. It specifies CASSLGEANEKLFF.

This clone was recorded at least ten times. The chain links TRBV6-1 to TRBJ2-3; 10 bases are shared with TRBD2. After removal of 7 bases from V and 3 bases from J, the junction contained 10 bases not matched to a gene. The CDR3 is 16 amino acids. Germline CDR1 reads MNHNS; CDR2 reads SASEGT. The CDR3 region is CASIPQASGSTDTQYF. The CDR3 DNA reads as TGTGCCAGCATTCCTCAGGCTAGCGGGAGTACAGATACGCAGTATTTT.

This clone was counted at least ten times. This sequence joins TRBV11-2 and TRBJ2-7; D uncertain. From germline, CDR1 is SGHAT and CDR2 FQNNGV. Trimming left V 6 bases short and J 6 bases short, with 18 bases between. The CDR3 totals 14 residues. In DNA, the CDR3 is TGTGCCAGCAGGTCCAATTGGGGTAAGGGCGAGCAGTACTTC. The encoded protein is CASRSNWGKGEQYF.

This clone was found many times. The chain links TRBV11-3 to TRBJ2-1, with D hard to call. CDR3 length: 12 residues. CDR1 SGHNT and CDR2 YENEEA come from the germline V gene. The V gene lost 3 bases and the J gene lost 8 bases, with 8 bases spanning the gap. The CDR3 DNA sequence: TGTGCCAGCAGCTTCGGCCGGGATGAGCAGTTCTTC. Translating it yields CASSFGRDEQFF.

V and J are TRBV15 and TRBJ1-5; D perhaps matches TRBD1 (5 bases). Germline V gives CDR1 LNHNV, CDR2 YYDKDF (reference sequence). V lost 1 base and J 4 bases, leaving 11 bases between the germline ends. The CDR3 has 15 residues. The CDR3 sequence: CATSRGDSTNQPQHF. The CDR3 coding sequence is TGTGCCACCAGCAGAGGCGACAGTACTAATCAGCCCCAGCATTTT.

A note on this clone: A much larger clonotype is one base distant, so this may be a read error. This CDR3 is CSARSGRMETQYF. The CDR3 DNA sequence: TGCAGTGCTAGATCGGGCAGAATGGAGACCCAGTACTTC. The chain has TRBV20-1 and TRBJ2-5; the D is unclear. Trimming cost V 2 bases and J 5 bases, with 12 bases left between them. This CDR3 comprises 13 residues. The germline V gene has CDR1 DFQATT and CDR2 SNEGSKA (reference sequence).

There are a few counts of this clone. This may arise from a read error, as a much more abundant clone is one base away. The same CDR3 arises from other DNA sequences in this sample as well. The rearrangement links TRBV11-3 to TRBJ2-6; a possible D gene is TRBD1 (5 bases). This CDR3 region has 13 residues. CDR1 and CDR2 (germline): SGHNT, YENEEA. The CDR3 is CASSFPGANVLTF. The CDR3 coding sequence is TGTGCCAGCAGCTTCCCTGGGGCCAACGTCCTGACCTTC.

With regard to this clone: This may stem from a read error, because a much larger clone lies one nucleotide away. The gene calls are TRBV3-1 and TRBJ2-5, with D possibly matching TRBD2 (5 bases). V was trimmed by 1 base and J by 6 bases, leaving 18 bases between them. The V gene's germline CDR1 is LGHDT and CDR2 YNNKEL (reference sequence). CDR3 length: 16 residues. The chain's CDR3 is CASSQGDSARAKTQYF. CDR3 in DNA: TGTGCCAGCAGCCAAGGGGATAGCGCGAGGGCGAAGACCCAGTACTTC.

For this clone: This may be a read error: a much more frequent sequence differs by one nucleotide. The V and J genes are TRBV11-2 and TRBJ2-1; TRBD2 matches 8 bases. The germline V gene encodes CDR1 SGHAT and CDR2 FQNNGV. There are 15 residues in the CDR3. The CDR3 coding sequence is TGTGCCAACAGCTTAGGAGCGGGAGAAGCCAATGAGCAGTTCTTC. Protein sequence: CANSLGAGEANEQFF.

This clone appeared many times. V gene TRBV14 combines with J gene TRBJ2-1; perhaps TRBD2 as D (6 bases). Germline V CDR1 and CDR2: SGHDN, FVKESK. V lost 1 base and J 6 bases, leaving 13 bases between the germline ends. This CDR3 contains 15 residues. CDR3 bases: TGTGCCAGCAGCCAAGGGAGGGTAGCAGGCAATGAGCAGTTCTTC. Encoded protein: CASSQGRVAGNEQFF. Filled out from reference TRBV14 and TRBJ2-1, the complete variable domain reads EAGVTQFPSHSVIEKGQTVTLRCDPISGHDNLYWYRRVMGKEIKFLLHFVKESKQDESGMPNNRFLAERTGGTYSTLKVQPAELEDSGVYFCASSQGRVAGNEQFFGPGTRLTVL.

The chain is built from TRBV5-1 and TRBJ1-5; D not resolved. The germline V and J ends were trimmed by 2 bases and 2 bases, with 17 bases remaining between them. The CDR3 extends over 17 amino acids. The V gene's germline CDR1 is SGHRS and CDR2 YFSETQ. This CDR3 reads CASSFGNQQKGNQPQHF. The DNA for the CDR3 is TGCGCCAGCAGCTTCGGCAATCAGCAGAAGGGCAATCAGCCCCAGCATTTT.

There are many counts of this clone. The chain is built from TRBV12-3 or TRBV12-4 and TRBJ2-7, with 9 bases matching TRBD1. The CDR3 spans 14 residues. V shed 6 bases, J shed 5 bases, and the junction held 8 bases outside the gene matches. The CDR3 DNA follows: TGTGCCAGCAGACCGACAGGGGGAGGGGACGAGCAGTACTTC. This gives the protein CASRPTGGGDEQYF.

This clone is termed medium-sized (0.01 to 0.1%). The genes are TRBV6-2 or TRBV6-3 and TRBJ1-1; TRBD1 might be the D (5 bases). The CDR3 has 12 amino acids. From germline, CDR1 is MNHEY and CDR2 SVGEGT. V lost 0 bases and J 8 bases, leaving 7 bases between the germline ends. The CDR3 DNA follows: TGTGCCAGCAGTTACTCGGGGGGAGAAGCTTTCTTT. Encoded protein: CASSYSGGEAFF.

This clone was detected ten times or more. This rearrangement joins TRBV5-6 to TRBJ2-1; D is unresolved. This CDR3 region has 14 residues. V dropped 4 bases and J dropped 5 bases, with 13 bases sitting between them. Germline CDR1 SGHDT, CDR2 YYEEEE. CDR3 protein: CASSVTPTDNEQFF. The CDR3 DNA reads TGTGCCAGCAGCGTGACCCCGACGGACAATGAGCAGTTCTTC.

In its sample, this clone is medium-sized. The V gene is TRBV6-1, the J gene TRBJ1-2; a possible D gene is TRBD1 (5 bases). Deletions cut 7 bases from V and 4 bases from J, with 19 bases between. CDR3 length: 15 amino acids. The germline CDR1 and CDR2 sequences are MNHNS and SASEGT. The CDR3 here is CASTSPPGRAYGYTF. The CDR3 coding sequence is TGTGCCAGCACATCCCCCCCCGGCAGGGCCTATGGCTACACCTTC.

This clone was picked up many times. This chain uses TRBV5-1 with TRBJ2-4, with 8 bases lining up with TRBD1. Per germline, CDR1 SGHRS and CDR2 YFSETQ. The CDR3 totals 15 residues. Trimming at V came to 0 bases and at J to 5 bases, leaving 4 bases not matched to a gene. The CDR3 reads CASSLATGGENIQYF. The CDR3 region has the DNA TGCGCCAGCAGCTTGGCAACAGGGGGAGAAAACATTCAGTACTTC.

This clone has ten or more counts. The CDR3: CSTSDLETQYF. DNA of the CDR3: TGCAGTACCTCGGACTTGGAGACCCAGTACTTC. The chain couples TRBV20-1 to TRBJ2-5; perhaps TRBD2 as D (5 bases). CDR1 is DFQATT, CDR2 SNEGSKA, per germline (reference sequence). This CDR3 comprises 11 residues. V lost 8 bases and J lost 5, with 12 bases in between.

This clone was observed at least ten times. CDR3 residues: CASSQISGSPYEQYF. For the CDR3, the DNA is TGCGCCAGCAGCCAAATTAGCGGGAGTCCCTACGAGCAGTACTTC. V gene TRBV4-1 combines with J gene TRBJ2-7; 9 bases match TRBD2. V gave up 2 bases and J gave up 2 bases; unmatched junction bases: 4. This CDR3 region has 15 residues. Germline values: CDR1 MGHRA, CDR2 YSYEKL.